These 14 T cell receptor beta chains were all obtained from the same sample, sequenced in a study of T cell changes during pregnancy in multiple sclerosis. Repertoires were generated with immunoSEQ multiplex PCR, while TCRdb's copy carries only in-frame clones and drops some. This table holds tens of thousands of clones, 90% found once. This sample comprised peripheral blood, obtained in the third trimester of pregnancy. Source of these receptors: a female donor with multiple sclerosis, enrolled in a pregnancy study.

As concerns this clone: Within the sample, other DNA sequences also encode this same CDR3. The CDR3 here is CASSFWTGSSGANVLTF. The CDR3 DNA reads TGTGCCAGCAGCTTCTGGACAGGTTCCTCTGGGGCCAACGTCCTGACTTTC. This chain joins TRBV5-6 and TRBJ2-6, with TRBD1 matching 7 bases. Germline lookup yields CDR1 SGHDT and CDR2 YYEEEE. CDR3 length: 17 amino acids. J was trimmed by 0 bases and V by 2 bases; bases with no gene match: 5.

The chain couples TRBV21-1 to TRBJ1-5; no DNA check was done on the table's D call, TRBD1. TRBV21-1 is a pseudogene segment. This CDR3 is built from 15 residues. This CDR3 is CASARTGGLNQPQHF. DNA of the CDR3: TGTGCCAGCGCGAGGACAGGGGGCCTCAATCAGCCCCAGCATTTT.

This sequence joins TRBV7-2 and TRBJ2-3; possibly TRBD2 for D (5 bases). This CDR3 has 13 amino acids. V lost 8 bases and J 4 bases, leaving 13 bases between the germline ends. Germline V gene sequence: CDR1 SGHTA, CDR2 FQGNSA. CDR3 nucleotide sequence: TGTGCCAGCCTTACCGCCGGGGCAGATACGCAGTATTTT. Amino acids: CASLTAGADTQYF.

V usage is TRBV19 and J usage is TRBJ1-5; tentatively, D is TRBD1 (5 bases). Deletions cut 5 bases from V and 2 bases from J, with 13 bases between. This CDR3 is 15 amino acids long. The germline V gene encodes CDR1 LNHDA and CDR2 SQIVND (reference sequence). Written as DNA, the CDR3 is TGTGCCAGTAGTTGGGGTCGGGGGGGCAATCAGCCCCAGCATTTT. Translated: CASSWGRGGNQPQHF.

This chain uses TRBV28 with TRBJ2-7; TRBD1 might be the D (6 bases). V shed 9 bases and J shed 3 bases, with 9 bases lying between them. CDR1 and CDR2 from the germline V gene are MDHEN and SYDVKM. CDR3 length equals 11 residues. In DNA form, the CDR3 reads TGTGCCAGTGGGACACACTACGAGCAGTACTTC. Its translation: CASGTHYEQYF.

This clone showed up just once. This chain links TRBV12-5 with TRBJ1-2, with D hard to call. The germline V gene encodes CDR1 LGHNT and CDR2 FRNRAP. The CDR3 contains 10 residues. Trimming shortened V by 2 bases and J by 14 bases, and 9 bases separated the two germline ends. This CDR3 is CASGLMLYTF. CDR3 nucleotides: TGTGCTAGTGGTTTGATGCTATATACCTTC.

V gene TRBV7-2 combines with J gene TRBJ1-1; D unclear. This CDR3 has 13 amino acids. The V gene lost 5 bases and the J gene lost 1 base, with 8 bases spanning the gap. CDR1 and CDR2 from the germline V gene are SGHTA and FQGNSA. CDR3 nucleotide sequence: TGTGCCAGCAGCACATTCAGGAACACTGAAGCTTTCTTT. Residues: CASSTFRNTEAFF.

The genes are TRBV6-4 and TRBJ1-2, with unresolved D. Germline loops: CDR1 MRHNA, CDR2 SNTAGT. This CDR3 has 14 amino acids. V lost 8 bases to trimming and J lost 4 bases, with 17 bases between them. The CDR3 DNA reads TGTGCCAGCTCCCCCGGGCTCGCGGGCTATGGCTACACCTTC. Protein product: CASSPGLAGYGYTF.

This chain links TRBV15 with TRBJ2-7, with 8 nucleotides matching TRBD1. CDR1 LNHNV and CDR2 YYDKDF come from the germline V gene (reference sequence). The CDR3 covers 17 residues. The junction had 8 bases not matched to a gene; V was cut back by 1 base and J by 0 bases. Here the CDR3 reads CATSRAAGGSTSYEQYF. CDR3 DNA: TGTGCCACCAGCAGAGCGGCAGGGGGCTCCACCTCCTACGAGCAGTACTTC.

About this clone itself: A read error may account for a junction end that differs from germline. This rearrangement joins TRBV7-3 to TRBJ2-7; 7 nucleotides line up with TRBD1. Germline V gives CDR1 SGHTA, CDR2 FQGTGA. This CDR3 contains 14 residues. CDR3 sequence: CASSKDGTVTKKTF. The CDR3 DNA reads TGTGCCAGCAGCAAAGACGGGACAGTTACTAAGAAGACTTTC. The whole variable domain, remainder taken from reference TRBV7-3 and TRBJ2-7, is GAGVSQTPSNKVTEKGKYVELRCDPISGHTALYWYRQSLGQGPEFLIYFQGTGAADDSGLPNDRFFAVRPEGSVSTLKIQRTERGDSAVYLCASSKDGTVTKKTFGPGTRLTVT.

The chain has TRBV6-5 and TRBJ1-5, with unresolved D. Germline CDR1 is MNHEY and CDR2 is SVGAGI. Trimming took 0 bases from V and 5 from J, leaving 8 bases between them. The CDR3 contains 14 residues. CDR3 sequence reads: CASSYSRVDQPQHF. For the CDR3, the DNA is TGTGCCAGCAGTTACTCGCGAGTCGATCAGCCCCAGCATTTT.

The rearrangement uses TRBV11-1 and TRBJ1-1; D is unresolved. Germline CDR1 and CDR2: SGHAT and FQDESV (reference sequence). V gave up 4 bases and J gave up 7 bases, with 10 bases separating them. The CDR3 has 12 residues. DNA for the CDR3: TGTGCCAGCAGCTCCCACAGCCATGAAGCTTTCTTT. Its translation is CASSSHSHEAFF. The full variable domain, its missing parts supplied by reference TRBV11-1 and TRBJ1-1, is EAEVAQSPRYKITEKSQAVAFWCDPISGHATLYWYRQILGQGPELLVQFQDESVVDDSQLPKDRFSAERLKGVDSTLKIQPAELGDSAMYLCASSSHSHEAFFGQGTRLTVV.

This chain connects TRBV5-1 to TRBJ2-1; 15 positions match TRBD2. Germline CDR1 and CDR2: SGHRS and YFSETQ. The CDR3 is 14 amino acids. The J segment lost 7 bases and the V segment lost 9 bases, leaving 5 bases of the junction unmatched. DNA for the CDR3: TGCGCCACGGGGACTAGCGGGGGGCGGAATGAGCAGTTCTTC. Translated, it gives CATGTSGGRNEQFF.

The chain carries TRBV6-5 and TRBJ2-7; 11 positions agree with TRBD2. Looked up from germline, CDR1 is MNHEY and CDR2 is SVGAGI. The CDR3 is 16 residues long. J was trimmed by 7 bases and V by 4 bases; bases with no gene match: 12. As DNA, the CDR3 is TGTGCCAGCAGTTCCTTCCCGACTAGCGGGGCCCGGGAGCAGTACTTC. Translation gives CASSSFPTSGAREQYF.